This TCR beta chain derives from a study of blood T cell repertoires in COVID-19. Study information: The United States, Italy and Spain supplied acute and convalescent COVID-19 samples. The analysed material was cDNA or gDNA that came from T cells, B-cell-depleted T cells, or PBMCs.

Per the original data handling: Amplification from reference gene primers served as the basis for estimated nucleated cell counts. The data were produced by immunoSEQ multiplex PCR, yet TCRdb's version contains in-frame clones alone and is incomplete. V, J and clone size derive from that table, while D and trimming were established from the DNA sequence. The sample contains some 100,000 clones, around 87% of which appear only once. Source material: peripheral blood. The receptor was derived from a woman younger than 45 with acute or convalescent COVID-19.

The CDR3 loop reads CASSLGGDNEQFF. CDR3 nucleotides: TGTGCCAGCAGCCTAGGCGGGGACAATGAGCAGTTCTTC. The rearrangement links TRBV11-2 to TRBJ2-1; weak D call: TRBD2 (6 bases). The V gene lost 5 bases and the J gene lost 5 bases, with 10 bases spanning the gap. This CDR3 contains 13 residues. The V gene's germline CDR1 is SGHAT and CDR2 FQNNGV.